These 16 T cell receptor beta chains came from one sample sequenced in a study of T cell responses to AZD1222 COVID-19 vaccine. The repertoire was sequenced with immunoSEQ multiplex PCR; TCRdb's copy has only in-frame clones and lacks some. The table includes under 300,000 clones, 93% detected once. The sequenced sample was peripheral blood, obtained on day 0 of AZD1222 vaccination. These receptors were obtained from an adult in good health.

The rearrangement links TRBV7-9 to TRBJ1-1; TRBD1 is a possible D gene (5 bases). Germline V gene lookup returns CDR1 SEHNR and CDR2 FQNEAQ (reference sequence). V was clipped by 5 bases and J by 5 bases, with 21 bases between them. The length of the CDR3 is 16 residues. CDR3 sequence: CASSPPGGYLGTEAFF. The CDR3 DNA reads as TGTGCCAGCAGCCCTCCCGGGGGGTATTTGGGGACTGAAGCTTTCTTT.

The CDR3 DNA sequence: TGTGCCAGTAGTACCGGACAGGGGGCCTATGGCTACACCTTC. Protein product: CASSTGQGAYGYTF. This rearrangement joins TRBV19 to TRBJ1-2, with TRBD1 identical over 11 bases. CDR1 is LNHDA, CDR2 SQIVND, per germline (reference sequence). V lost 4 bases to trimming and J lost 4 bases; unmatched junction nucleotides: 2. The CDR3 covers 14 residues.

V is TRBV4-1 and J is TRBJ1-2; D not resolved. The CDR3 length is 16 residues. V was cut by 0 bases and J by 8 bases, with 19 bases left in between. Germline V gives CDR1 MGHRA, CDR2 YSYEKL. The CDR3 here is CASSQDGDRVSWGYTF. The CDR3 nucleotides read TGCGCCAGCAGCCAAGACGGCGACCGCGTCTCATGGGGCTACACCTTC.

A single count supports this clone. This sample includes further DNA sequences coding for the same CDR3. This chain joins TRBV28 and TRBJ1-5, with D possibly being TRBD1 (5 bases). V lost 6 bases to trimming and J lost 0 bases, with 12 bases between them. Germline CDR1 and CDR2: MDHEN and SYDVKM. CDR3 length: 15 amino acids. The chain's CDR3 is CASSLGGNSNQPQHF. The CDR3 DNA is TGTGCCAGCAGCCTGGGGGGGAATAGCAATCAGCCCCAGCATTTT.

The rearrangement joins TRBV6-5 to TRBJ1-2; TRBD1 matches at 7 bases. With V trimmed by 6 bases and J by 7 bases, 8 bases remained unmatched. The CDR3 totals 13 residues. Per the germline V gene, CDR1 is MNHEY and CDR2 is SVGAGI. The CDR3 nucleotides are TGTGCCAGCAGGGACCCAGGGGGGGGTGGCTACACCTTC. Its protein product is CASRDPGGGGYTF.

A single count supports this clone. CDR3 sequence reads: CASRRGTSGSNEQFF. The CDR3 DNA follows: TGTGCCAGCAGACGCGGGACTAGCGGGTCCAATGAGCAGTTCTTC. The V call is TRBV6-5, the J call TRBJ2-1, with TRBD2 matching over 12 bases. Germline V gene lookup returns CDR1 MNHEY and CDR2 SVGAGI. The CDR3 has 15 residues. V shed 6 bases and J 6 bases; nucleotides not matched to a gene: 6.

The chain has TRBV19 and TRBJ2-1; D uncertain. Germline V gene data show CDR1 as LNHDA and CDR2 as SQIVND (reference sequence). The V gene lost 7 bases and the J gene lost 3 bases, with 13 bases spanning the gap. This CDR3 contains 14 residues. The CDR3 nucleotides are TGTGCCAGTAACTTGGAGCCGGGCTACAATGAGCAGTTCTTC. Encoded protein: CASNLEPGYNEQFF.

The chain is built from TRBV5-8 and TRBJ1-5, with D possibly TRBD1 on 6 matching bases. This CDR3 is built from 16 residues. The germline V gene has CDR1 SGHTS and CDR2 YDEGEE. Trimming took 0 bases from V and 8 from J, leaving 18 bases between them. CDR3 DNA: TGTGCCAGCAGCTTGGTCTACGTAGGGGGTGTTAAGCCCCAGCATTTT. Amino acids: CASSLVYVGGVKPQHF.

This clone appeared a single time. Other DNA variants within this sample encode the same CDR3. The V and J genes are TRBV28 and TRBJ2-7; D ambiguous. Trimming removed 2 bases at V and 4 bases at J, with 6 bases between. Germline V CDR1 and CDR2: MDHEN, SYDVKM. This CDR3 is 12 amino acids long. In DNA form, the CDR3 reads TGTGCCAGCAGTTTACAAGGTTACGAGCAGTACTTC. This gives the protein CASSLQGYEQYF. Filled out from reference TRBV28 and TRBJ2-7, the complete variable domain reads DVKVTQSSRYLVKRTGEKVFLECVQDMDHENMFWYRQDPGLGLRLIYFSYDVKMKEKGDIPEGYSVSREKKERFSLILESASTNQTSMYLCASSLQGYEQYFGPGTRLTVT.

The V gene is TRBV5-1, the J gene TRBJ2-1; 10 bases fit TRBD2. From germline, CDR1 is SGHRS and CDR2 YFSETQ. CDR3 length: 12 residues. Trimming at V came to 8 bases and at J to 10 bases, leaving 6 bases not matched to a gene. The CDR3 coding sequence is TGCGCCAGTCGGCTAGCGGGGGACGAGCAGTTCTTC. The encoded protein is CASRLAGDEQFF.

The chain combines TRBV10-2 with TRBJ1-1, with D unclear. Germline V gives CDR1 WSHSY, CDR2 SAAADI. Trimming took 2 bases from V and 1 from J, leaving 5 bases between them. This CDR3 contains 13 residues. Written as DNA, the CDR3 is TGCGCCAGCAGTGAGACGGGGAACACTGAAGCTTTCTTT. It encodes CASSETGNTEAFF.

The chain joins TRBV6-1 to TRBJ1-4; D is perhaps TRBD1 (6 bases). V dropped 5 bases and J dropped 1 base, with 8 bases sitting between them. Germline-derived CDR1 and CDR2 are MNHNS and SASEGT. This CDR3 is 14 amino acids long. CDR3 sequence: CASSTQGTNEKLFF. DNA of the CDR3: TGTGCCAGCAGTACACAGGGAACTAATGAAAAACTGTTTTTT.

This chain links TRBV6-1 with TRBJ1-1; perhaps TRBD1 as D (5 bases). V was trimmed by 0 bases and J by 1 base, leaving 9 bases between them. The germline CDR1 and CDR2 sequences are MNHNS and SASEGT. This CDR3 region has 15 residues. The CDR3 DNA reads as TGTGCCAGCAGTGAAGCCTTTCAGGGGAACACTGAAGCTTTCTTT. This codes for CASSEAFQGNTEAFF.

V usage is TRBV10-3 and J usage is TRBJ1-1; D is unresolved. The CDR3 is 17 residues long. Between the trimmed V and J ends, which lost 1 base and 3 bases, there was a span of 18 bases. CDR1 and CDR2 from the germline V gene are ENHRY and SYGVKD. Here the CDR3 reads CAISELSDGGRDTEAFF. CDR3 nucleotides: TGTGCCATCAGTGAGTTGTCGGACGGAGGAAGGGACACTGAAGCTTTCTTT.

The gene calls are TRBV4-3 and TRBJ2-3; D possibly uses TRBD1 or TRBD2 (6 bases each). Between the trimmed V and J ends, which lost 5 bases and 6 bases, there was a span of 21 bases. The CDR3 runs 16 residues. Germline V gene data show CDR1 as LGHNA and CDR2 as YSLEER. CDR3 residues: CASSKRGAEGPDTQYF. The CDR3 nucleotides are TGCGCCAGCAGCAAAAGGGGGGCTGAGGGACCGGATACGCAGTATTTT.

V is TRBV7-2 and J is TRBJ1-5; TRBD1 is a possible D gene (5 bases). This CDR3 has 16 amino acids. The V end was cut by 1 base, the J end by 3 bases, with 13 bases between. Germline-derived CDR1 and CDR2 are SGHTA and FQGNSA. CDR3 coding DNA: TGTGCCAGCAGCTTAGTTGGGGCGTCTAACAATCAGCCCCAGCATTTT. Translating gives CASSLVGASNNQPQHF.